The 8 T cell receptor beta chains reported below all come from one sample, sequenced in a study of blood T cell repertoires in COVID-19. TCRdb's table, derived via immunoSEQ multiplex PCR, lists solely in-frame clones and lacks some. The sample lists roughly 250,000 clones, about 81% seen once, with around an eighth in the top ten. Source material: peripheral blood. All receptors come from a woman aged 55-70 years with active or convalescent COVID-19.

This clone was detected only once. V and J are TRBV11-1 and TRBJ2-3; D might be TRBD2 (6 bases). V lost 1 base, J lost 5 bases, and 13 bases lay in between. CDR3 length equals 15 residues. From germline, CDR1 is SGHAT and CDR2 FQDESV (reference sequence). CDR3 residues: CASSLGGGAGDTQYF. CDR3 nucleotides: TGTGCCAGCAGCTTAGGAGGCGGGGCGGGAGATACGCAGTATTTT.

The genes are TRBV5-1 and TRBJ1-2, with 10 nucleotides matching TRBD1. Unmatched junction bases numbered 8, after V lost 4 bases and J lost 8 bases. In germline, CDR1 is SGHRS, CDR2 YFSETQ. CDR3 size: 14 residues. CDR3 DNA: TGCGCCAGCAGCCCGGGACAGGGGACGCGGGGCTACACCTTC. It encodes CASSPGQGTRGYTF.

V and J are TRBV5-5 and TRBJ1-4; TRBD1 agrees at 9 bases. CDR1 and CDR2 from the germline V gene are SGHKS and YYEKEE (reference sequence). With V trimmed by 4 bases and J by 8 bases, 6 bases remained unmatched. The CDR3 runs to 14 residues. The CDR3 DNA is TGTGCCAGCAGCCGGGACAGGGTATCAGAAAAACTGTTTTTT. Its protein product is CASSRDRVSEKLFF.

The rearrangement joins TRBV19 to TRBJ1-1; TRBD1 is a possible D gene (6 bases). The germline CDR1 and CDR2 sequences are LNHDA and SQIVND (reference sequence). V lost 0 bases, J lost 4 bases, and 18 bases lay in between. The length of the CDR3 is 17 residues. The CDR3 nucleotides are TGTGCCAGTAGTATAGATCGTGCAGGGGTCGTCCCCACTGAAGCTTTCTTT. Its protein is CASSIDRAGVVPTEAFF.

V usage is TRBV5-1 and J usage is TRBJ1-4; D is possibly TRBD1 (6 bases). Germline V lookup: CDR1 SGHRS, CDR2 YFSETQ. The CDR3 covers 16 residues. V shed 3 bases and J shed 4 bases, with 16 bases lying between them. The CDR3 DNA is TGCGCCAGCAGCTCCATATCAGGGGCTTTTAATGAAAAACTGTTTTTT. This encodes CASSSISGAFNEKLFF.

The genes are TRBV3-1 (or the pseudogene TRBV3-2) and TRBJ2-3, with 10 bases lining up with TRBD2. The CDR3 sequence is 19 residues long. V was pared by 1 base and J by 0 bases, with 10 bases of the junction left unmatched. The V gene's germline CDR1 is LGHDT and CDR2 YNNKEL (reference sequence). The CDR3 nucleotides are TGTGCCAGCAGCCAAGGACTAGCGGGCTACCACGAGAGCACAGATACGCAGTATTTT. Protein: CASSQGLAGYHESTDTQYF.

The rearrangement joins TRBV12-2 to TRBJ2-2; TRBD2 was called by the table and not checked on the DNA. TRBV12-2 is designated a pseudogene. The CDR3 totals 15 residues. The CDR3 is CASRSSGGNTGELFF. In nucleotides, the CDR3 is TGTGCAAGTCGCTCGAGCGGGGGGAACACCGGGGAGCTGTTTTTT.

The V gene is TRBV7-9, the J gene TRBJ2-3; D unclear. The V end was cut by 1 base, the J end by 4 bases, with 9 bases between. There are 14 residues in the CDR3. Germline lookup yields CDR1 SEHNR and CDR2 FQNEAQ (reference sequence). This chain's CDR3 is CASSLVVSPDTQYF. DNA of the CDR3: TGTGCCAGCAGCTTAGTGGTGAGCCCAGATACGCAGTATTTT.